The 2 T cell receptor beta chains in this list originate from one sample, sequenced in a study of CD8+ T cells in alopecia areata. cDNA serving as the sequencing template came from extracted, reverse transcribed RNA. The table came from immunoSEQ multiplex PCR; TCRdb's copy has only in-frame clones and leaves some out. This sample yields 180,000 or so clones, of which approximately 53% are seen a single time; 11% belongs to the top ten. As to treatment: oral pan-JAK inhibitor, 5-10 mg twice daily. The sample in question was CD8+ T cells sorted from blood, obtained at week 24, from a patient treated with tofacitinib. Source of these receptors: a human donor with alopecia areata.

The chain couples TRBV5-1 to TRBJ2-3; the D is unclear. V lost 2 bases and J lost 2, with 6 bases in between. The CDR3 spans 13 residues. From germline, CDR1 is SGHRS and CDR2 YFSETQ. The CDR3 DNA is TGCGCCAGCAGCTTAGGTCACACAGATACGCAGTATTTT. Protein product: CASSLGHTDTQYF.

The genes are TRBV13 and TRBJ2-7; unclear D gene. Per the germline V gene, CDR1 is PRHDT and CDR2 is FYEKMQ (reference sequence). V lost 3 bases to trimming and J lost 2 bases, with 11 bases between them. This CDR3 is 14 amino acids long. This chain's CDR3 is CASSFGVGPYEQYF. The CDR3 DNA reads as TGTGCCAGCAGCTTTGGGGTCGGACCCTACGAGCAGTACTTC.